One and the same sample provided the 6 T cell receptor beta chains below, sequenced in a study of blood T cell repertoires in COVID-19. Only in-frame clones appear in the TCRdb table, and some are missing; sequencing was by immunoSEQ multiplex PCR. The repertoire has over 70,000 clones, 80% to 90% of them found once; the top ten carry about 18%. Material: peripheral blood. Receptor source: a human donor in a cohort sampled during active COVID-19.

The genes are TRBV28 and TRBJ2-2; D may be TRBD2 (5 bases). CDR3 length equals 16 residues. Germline CDR1 and CDR2: MDHEN and SYDVKM. V was cut by 6 bases and J by 3 bases, with 17 bases left in between. CDR3 region: CASSHEGLRDTGELFF. The CDR3 DNA reads as TGTGCCAGCAGCCATGAAGGACTTCGGGACACCGGGGAGCTGTTTTTT.

This chain joins TRBV4-1 and TRBJ2-3, with D tentatively TRBD1 (5 bases). Germline CDR1 is MGHRA and CDR2 is YSYEKL. The V end lost 3 bases, the J end lost 1 base, and 17 bases lay between the germline ends. The CDR3 is 17 residues long. As DNA, the CDR3 is TGCGCCAGCAGCCACGATGACAGTGGGTCGGGCACAGATACGCAGTATTTT. Translated, it gives CASSHDDSGSGTDTQYF.

This chain links TRBV7-3 with TRBJ2-1; weak D call: TRBD2 (6 bases). The CDR3 runs to 15 residues. The germline V and J ends were trimmed by 7 bases and 1 base, with 14 bases remaining between them. From germline, CDR1 is SGHTA and CDR2 FQGTGA. The CDR3 DNA is TGTGCCAGCACCCCCGGAGGGACGTCCTACAATGAGCAGTTCTTC. Protein product: CASTPGGTSYNEQFF.

The CDR3 DNA sequence: TGTGCCATCAGATCCCAGGGGGGAGCCTATAATTCACCCCTCCACTTT. Amino acids: CAIRSQGGAYNSPLHF. The rearrangement links TRBV10-3 to TRBJ1-6; 7 bases fit TRBD1. The CDR3 covers 16 residues. Germline V gene lookup returns CDR1 ENHRY and CDR2 SYGVKD. The trim removed 6 bases at V and 2 bases at J, leaving 7 bases unmatched.

The CDR3 loop reads CASTFLAAPYGEQFF. The DNA of the CDR3 is TGTGCCAGCACCTTCCTAGCGGCGCCGTACGGTGAGCAGTTCTTC. V usage is TRBV6-5 and J usage is TRBJ2-1; 7 positions agree with TRBD2. With V trimmed by 7 bases and J by 9 bases, 15 bases remained unmatched. The V gene's germline CDR1 is MNHEY and CDR2 SVGAGI. The CDR3 is made up of 15 amino acids.

The chain uses TRBV5-6 and TRBJ1-2; 9 bases are a match to TRBD1. Trimming at V came to 4 bases and at J to 8 bases, leaving 6 bases not matched to a gene. Looked up from germline, CDR1 is SGHDT and CDR2 is YYEEEE. CDR3 size: 13 residues. The CDR3 sequence: CASSRNRGQGYTF. The CDR3 bases are TGTGCCAGCAGCAGAAACAGGGGGCAGGGCTACACCTTC.